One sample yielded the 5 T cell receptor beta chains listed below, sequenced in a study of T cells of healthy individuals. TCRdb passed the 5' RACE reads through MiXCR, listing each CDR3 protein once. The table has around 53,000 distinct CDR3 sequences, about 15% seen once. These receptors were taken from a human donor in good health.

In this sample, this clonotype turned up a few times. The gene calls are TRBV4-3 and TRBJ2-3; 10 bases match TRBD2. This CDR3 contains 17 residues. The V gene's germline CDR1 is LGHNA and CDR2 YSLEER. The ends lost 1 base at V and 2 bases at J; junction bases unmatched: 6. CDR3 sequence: CASSQVLAGGLTDTQYF. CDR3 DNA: TGCGCCAGCAGCCAAGTATTAGCGGGAGGTCTCACAGATACGCAGTATTTT.

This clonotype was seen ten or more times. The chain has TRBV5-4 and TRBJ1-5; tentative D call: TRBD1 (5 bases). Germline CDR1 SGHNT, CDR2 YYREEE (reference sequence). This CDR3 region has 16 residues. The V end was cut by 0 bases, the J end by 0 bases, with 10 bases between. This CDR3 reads CASSLGRGDSNQPQHF. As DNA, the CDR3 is TGTGCCAGCAGCTTGGGTAGGGGAGATAGCAATCAGCCCCAGCATTTT.

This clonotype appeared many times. The CDR3 coding sequence is TGTGCCAGCAGCCCTCGACAGAAGACAGGGTCTGGAAACACCATATATTTT. Amino acid sequence: CASSPRQKTGSGNTIYF. This chain connects TRBV7-2 to TRBJ1-3, with 7 bases lining up with TRBD1. This CDR3 region has 17 residues. Per the germline V gene, CDR1 is SGHTA and CDR2 is FQGNSA. J gave up 1 base and V 5 bases, and 11 bases lay outside the gene matches.

CDR3 nucleotide sequence: TGCAGTGCCCAGGTGGCAGGGGGAAGCAATCAGCCCCAGCATTTT. This sequence encodes CSAQVAGGSNQPQHF. The chain has TRBV20-1 and TRBJ1-5; 7 bases align to TRBD1. This CDR3 is 15 amino acids long. With 6 bases clipped from V and 1 base from J, the junction kept 9 bases outside the gene matches. Germline loops: CDR1 DFQATT, CDR2 SNEGSKA (reference sequence).

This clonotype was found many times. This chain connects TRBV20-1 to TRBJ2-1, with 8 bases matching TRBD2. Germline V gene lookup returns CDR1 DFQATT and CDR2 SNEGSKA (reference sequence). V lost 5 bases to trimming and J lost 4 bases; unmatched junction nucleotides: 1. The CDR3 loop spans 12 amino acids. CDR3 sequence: CSAVAGYNEQFF. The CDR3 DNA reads TGCAGTGCTGTAGCGGGGTACAATGAGCAGTTCTTC.